This T cell receptor beta chain was recovered during a study of blood T cells in healthy people across ages. Only a few counts were recorded for this clonotype. A second PCR, run for about 7 to 11 cycles, used a sample-barcoded 5' primer plus a J-beta primer mix. One entry per CDR3 protein results from TCRdb running MiXCR on the 5' RACE reads. The sample holds approximately 1.5 million distinct CDR3 sequences, about 35% seen once. This CDR3 is 15 amino acids long. Deletions cut 1 base from V and 4 bases from J, with 17 bases between. Germline CDR1 GTSNPN, CDR2 SVGIG (reference sequence). The rearrangement joins TRBV30 to TRBJ2-7; D is possibly TRBD2 (7 bases). The material sequenced was blood. The TCR was taken from a woman aged 25-40 years in good health. CDR3 residues: CAWSGTAGSFYEQYF. The CDR3 bases are TGTGCCTGGAGTGGGACAGCGGGAAGCTTTTACGAGCAGTACTTC.